This T cell receptor beta chain was observed in a study of T-cell memory formation after mild COVID-19. About the study: In these data, TCR clusters were largely donor specific.

This clonotype was observed a few times. No antigen is known for it. Study outcomes and limitations: Several responding clones turned up in pre-infection memory, indicating that cross-reactive memory may have taken part.

The CDR3 runs to 10 residues. CDR1 and CDR2 from the germline V gene are SNHLY and FYNNEI. The V end lost 3 bases, the J end lost 10 bases, and 4 bases lay between the germline ends. TCRdb reanalysed the 5' RACE reads using MiXCR and keeps one entry per CDR3 protein. The table has 65,000 to 90,000 distinct CDR3 sequences, 10% to 15% seen once. The sequence derives from a man between 18 and 29 years old who had mild COVID-19 (a few samples of this study predate the infection). Cell type and time point are not known. The sequenced sample was PBMCs or a T cell subset sorted from them (not recorded which). The chain has TRBV2 and TRBJ2-1; D unclear. CDR3 region: CASSETEQFF. The CDR3 nucleotides read TGTGCCAGCAGTGAGACCGAGCAGTTCTTC. The complete variable domain, with remaining parts taken from reference TRBV2 and TRBJ2-1, reads EPEVTQTPSHQVTQMGQEVILRCVPISNHLYFYWYRQILGQKVEFLVSFYNNEISEKSEIFDDQFSVERPDGSNFTLKIRSTKLEDSAMYFCASSETEQFFGPGTRLTVL.